These 10 T cell receptor beta chains share one sample of origin, sequenced in a study of OX40 agonist ivuxolimab in advanced cancers. The data were produced by immunoSEQ multiplex PCR, yet TCRdb's version contains in-frame clones alone and is incomplete. This sample has around 70,000 clones, with around four fifths found just once. Sequences were derived from CD4+ or CD8+ T cells sorted from blood, sampled in a trial of the OX40 agonist ivuxolimab. The receptors stem from an adult with an advanced solid tumor such as melanoma, head and neck, liver or kidney cancer.

The gene calls are TRBV4-1 and TRBJ2-7; the match to TRBD2 covers 12 bases. Germline trimming cut 1 base from V and 6 bases from J; bases unmatched to any gene: 4. CDR3 length: 15 amino acids. From germline, CDR1 is MGHRA and CDR2 YSYEKL. The CDR3 DNA reads TGCGCCAGCAGCCAAGGACTAGCGGGAGCCGGCGAGCAGTACTTC. Its translation: CASSQGLAGAGEQYF.

The chain employs TRBV29-1 and TRBJ2-5, with TRBD1 matching over 10 bases. After removal of 6 bases from V and 4 bases from J, the junction contained 5 bases not matched to a gene. This CDR3 has 13 residues. Germline CDR1 is SQVTM and CDR2 is ANQGSEA. CDR3 loop: CSVPDRGPETQYF. The DNA of the CDR3 is TGCAGCGTGCCCGACAGGGGGCCAGAGACCCAGTACTTC.

The chain employs TRBV4-1 and TRBJ2-1; 7 bases fit TRBD1. The CDR3 has 16 amino acids. Looked up from germline, CDR1 is MGHRA and CDR2 is YSYEKL. V gave up 2 bases and J gave up 6 bases; unmatched junction bases: 10. In DNA, the CDR3 is TGCGCCAGCAGCCAAAATACAGGGGAGCGGCTCAATGAGCAGTTCTTC. Protein: CASSQNTGERLNEQFF.

The rearrangement joins TRBV5-6 to TRBJ2-1; D gene uncertain. V was pared by 0 bases and J by 5 bases, with 6 bases between. Germline CDR1 is SGHDT and CDR2 is YYEEEE. The CDR3 extends over 13 amino acids. The CDR3 nucleotides read TGTGCCAGCAGCTTGGTACGGAACAATGAGCAGTTCTTC. Its protein product is CASSLVRNNEQFF.

This clone was observed once. The chain is built from TRBV10-2 and TRBJ1-1; D is unresolved. The CDR3 is 15 amino acids. Germline V gives CDR1 WSHSY, CDR2 SAAADI. V lost 5 bases and J lost 2, with 15 bases in between. The CDR3 nucleotides are TGCGCCAGCAGTTACAGTGGACGGGAAAACACTGAAGCTTTCTTT. Amino acid sequence: CASSYSGRENTEAFF.

This chain uses TRBV7-9 with TRBJ1-4; D gene unclear. Germline assignment: CDR1 SEHNR and CDR2 FQNEAQ (reference sequence). The CDR3 loop spans 14 amino acids. V was pared by 1 base and J by 5 bases, with 8 bases between. Written as DNA, the CDR3 is TGTGCCAGCAGCTTAGGAAGCAGGAATGAAAAACTGTTTTTT. Encoded protein: CASSLGSRNEKLFF.

The V and J genes are TRBV11-2 and TRBJ2-1; TRBD1 aligns across 7 bases. This CDR3 contains 12 residues. Germline trimming cut 5 bases from V and 7 bases from J; bases unmatched to any gene: 2. CDR1 SGHAT and CDR2 FQNNGV come from the germline V gene. The CDR3 reads CASSDRVNEQFF. In nucleotides, the CDR3 is TGTGCCAGCAGCGACAGGGTTAATGAGCAGTTCTTC.

This chain uses TRBV4-3 with TRBJ2-7; possibly TRBD2 for D (6 bases). Germline assignment: CDR1 LGHNA and CDR2 YSLEER. V lost 0 bases, J lost 2 bases, and 14 bases lay in between. There are 16 residues in the CDR3. The DNA of the CDR3 is TGCGCCAGCAGCCAAGATAGTGCGGGGAGTCCCTACGAGCAGTACTTC. Translated: CASSQDSAGSPYEQYF.

The gene calls are TRBV14 and TRBJ2-3, with D hard to call. The CDR3 length is 14 residues. Germline lookup yields CDR1 SGHDN and CDR2 FVKESK. The ends were cut back, 3 bases at V and 1 base at J, with 8 bases in the middle. The CDR3 reads CASSQVSGTDTQYF. CDR3 sequence (DNA): TGTGCCAGCAGCCAGGTTTCGGGCACAGATACGCAGTATTTT.

In this sample, this clone turned up once. V gene TRBV28 combines with J gene TRBJ2-7; 12 bases map to TRBD1. This CDR3 has 15 amino acids. V shed 4 bases and J 7 bases; nucleotides not matched to a gene: 8. Germline V gives CDR1 MDHEN, CDR2 SYDVKM. CDR3 in DNA: TGTGCCAGCAGTTCGCGGGACAGGGGGCGTAGTGAGCAGTACTTC. It is translated as CASSSRDRGRSEQYF.